Shown below are 2 T cell receptor beta chains from a single sample sequenced in a study of post-analysis software for immune sequencing data. Whole-study findings and limits: When patients were compared with controls, about five TRBV segments were more frequent, TRBV5-6, TRBV5-1 and TRBV20-1 among them.

Their recognized antigens are unknown. TCR beta cDNA libraries included unique molecular identifiers. TCRdb ran MiXCR on the PCR reads and lists one entry per CDR3 protein. The repertoire holds under 200,000 distinct CDR3 sequences, with approximately 30% as singletons. The sequenced material came from blood. These receptor sequences come from a girl between 2 and 17 years old with multiple sclerosis.

This clonotype was detected only a few times. This chain links TRBV4-1 with TRBJ1-1; 8 bases agree with TRBD1. V was clipped by 0 bases and J by 3 bases; unmatched bases: 3. The CDR3 consists of 15 residues. The germline gives CDR1 MGHRA, CDR2 YSYEKL. The DNA of the CDR3 is TGCGCCAGCAGCCAAGAGGGACAGGTCGACACTGAAGCTTTCTTT. Protein sequence: CASSQEGQVDTEAFF.

V is TRBV11-2 and J is TRBJ2-5; 13 bases are a match to TRBD2. This CDR3 comprises 16 residues. V shed 1 base, J shed 2 bases, and the junction held 1 base outside the gene matches. Per germline, CDR1 SGHAT and CDR2 FQNNGV. DNA for the CDR3: TGTGCCAGCAGCTTAGTGGGACTAGCGGGGCAAGAGACCCAGTACTTC. Amino acids: CASSLVGLAGQETQYF.